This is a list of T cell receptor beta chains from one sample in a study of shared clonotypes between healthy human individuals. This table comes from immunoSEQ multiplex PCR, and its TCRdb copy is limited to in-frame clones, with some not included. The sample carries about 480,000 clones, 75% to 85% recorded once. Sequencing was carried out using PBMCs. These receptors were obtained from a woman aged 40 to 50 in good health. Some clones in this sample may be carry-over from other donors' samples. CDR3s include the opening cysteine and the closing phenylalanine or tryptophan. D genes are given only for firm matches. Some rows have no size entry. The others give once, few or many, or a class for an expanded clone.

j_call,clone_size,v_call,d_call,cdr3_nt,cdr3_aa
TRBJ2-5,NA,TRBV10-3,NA,TGTGCCATCAGTTCGGCCACCCCACAAGAGACCCAGTACTTC,CAISSATPQETQYF
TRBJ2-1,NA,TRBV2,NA,TGTGCCAGCAGTCGCTCAGGTAGTCTCTACAATGAGCAGTTCTTC,CASSRSGSLYNEQFF
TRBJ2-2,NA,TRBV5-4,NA,TGTGCCAGCAGCTACCAGGGGGGTACCGGGGAGCTGTTTTTT,CASSYQGGTGELFF
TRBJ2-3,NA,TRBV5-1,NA,TGCGCCAGCAGCTTGGACGACCCTAGCACAGATACGCAGTATTTT,CASSLDDPSTDTQYF
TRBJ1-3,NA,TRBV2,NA,TGTGCCAGCACTGGACGGATCTCTGGAAACACCATATATTTT,CASTGRISGNTIYF
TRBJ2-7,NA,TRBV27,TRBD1,TGTGCCAGCAGTTTAGGTCAGGGGGCCTACGAGCAGTACTTC,CASSLGQGAYEQYF
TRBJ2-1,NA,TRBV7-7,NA,TGTGCCAGCAGCGAGGGACCCCAGATCGCCTACAATGAGCAGTTCTTC,CASSEGPQIAYNEQFF
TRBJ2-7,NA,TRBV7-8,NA,TGTGCCAGCAGCTTAGCGCGAACGGGCTACGAGCAGTACTTC,CASSLARTGYEQYF
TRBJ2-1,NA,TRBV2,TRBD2,TGTGCCAGCTGGACTAGCGGGAGTCGTAATGAGCAGTTCTTC,CASWTSGSRNEQFF
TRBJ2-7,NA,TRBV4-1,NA,TGCGCCAGCAGCCAAGATCTGGCCAGTCCCTACGAGCAGTACTTC,CASSQDLASPYEQYF
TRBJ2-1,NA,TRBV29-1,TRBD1,TGCAGCGTTGAAGTCCTGACAGGGAACGAGCAGTTCTTC,CSVEVLTGNEQFF
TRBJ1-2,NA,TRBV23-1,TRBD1,TGCGCCAGCGGACGGACAGGGGGTCGCTATGGCTACACCTTC,CASGRTGGRYGYTF
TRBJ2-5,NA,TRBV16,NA,TGTGCCAGCAGCCAAGGACAAGAGACCCAGTACTTC,CASSQGQETQYF
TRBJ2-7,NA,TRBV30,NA,TGTGCCTGGAGTGGAGTAGTTCCACTCGAGCAGTACTTC,CAWSGVVPLEQYF
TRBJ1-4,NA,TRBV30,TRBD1,TGTGCTCTCCCTAGGAGGAACAGGGGCGAGGATTCCGATGAAAAACTGTTTTTT,CALPRRNRGEDSDEKLFF
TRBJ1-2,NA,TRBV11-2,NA,TGTGCCAGCAGCTCCAACTATGGCTACACCTTC,CASSSNYGYTF
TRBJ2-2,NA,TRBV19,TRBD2,TGTGCCAGTAGTCGGGGGGGAGCGGGACCGGGCACCGGGGAGCTGTTTTTT,CASSRGGAGPGTGELFF
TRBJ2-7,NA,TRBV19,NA,TGTGCCAGTAGTATGAGGTGGGGTGCCTACGAGCAGTACTTC,CASSMRWGAYEQYF
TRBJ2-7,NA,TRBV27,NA,TGTGCCAGCAGTTCCTACAGGACCCACGAGCAGTACTTC,CASSSYRTHEQYF
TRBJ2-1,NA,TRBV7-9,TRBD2,TGTGCCAGCAGGCAGACTAGCGGGAGGATGGGGCAGTTCTTC,CASRQTSGRMGQFF
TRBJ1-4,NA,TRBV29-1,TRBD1,TGCAGCGCGGCAGGGGGAGGTAATGAAAAACTGTTTTTT,CSAAGGGNEKLFF
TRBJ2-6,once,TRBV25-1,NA,TGTGCCAGCAGCGCCGACAGGCGCTCTGGGGCCAACGTCCTGACTTTC,CASSADRRSGANVLTF
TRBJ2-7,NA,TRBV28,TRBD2,TGTGCCAGCAGTTTTTTAGCGGGGGCCCCCTACGAGCAGTACTTC,CASSFLAGAPYEQYF
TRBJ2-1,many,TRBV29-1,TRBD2,TGCAGCGTTGCTGGACTAGCGGGGGTTAATGAGCAGTTCTTC,CSVAGLAGVNEQFF
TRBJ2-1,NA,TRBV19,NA,TGTGCCAGTAGTATAGGGGTCCTAAATGAGCAGTTCTTC,CASSIGVLNEQFF
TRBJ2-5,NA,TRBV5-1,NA,TGCGCCAGCAGCTTGGGTGGTGGTGTTGAGACCCAGTACTTC,CASSLGGGVETQYF
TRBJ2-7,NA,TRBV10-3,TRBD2,TGTGCCATCAGGGAGACTAGCGGATCCGACGAGCAGTACTTC,CAIRETSGSDEQYF
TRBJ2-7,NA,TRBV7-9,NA,TGTGCCAGCAGCCTCGGAGGTCTCAACGTCGAGCAGTACTTC,CASSLGGLNVEQYF
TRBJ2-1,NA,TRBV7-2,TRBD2,TGTGCCAGCAGCCTTACAATAGCGGGGAGCTCCTACAATGAGCAGTTCTTC,CASSLTIAGSSYNEQFF
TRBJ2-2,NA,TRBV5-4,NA,TGTGCCAGCAGCTTGGGCCTACCGAACACCGGGGAGCTGTTTTTT,CASSLGLPNTGELFF
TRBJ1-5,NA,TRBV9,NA,TGTGCCAGCAGCCCCGGGATTGGGGTAGAGGTTGGTCAGCCCCAGCATTTT,CASSPGIGVEVGQPQHF
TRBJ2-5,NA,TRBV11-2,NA,TGTGCCAGCAGCTACTTCGGGCGGACTGAGACCCAGTACTTC,CASSYFGRTETQYF
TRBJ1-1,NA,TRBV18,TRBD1,TGTGCCAGCTCGCGGCCGGGACAGCCAAACACTGAAGCTTTCTTT,CASSRPGQPNTEAFF
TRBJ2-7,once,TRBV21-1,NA,TGTGCCAGCATATTAGCGGGAGAAAGGTTGGGGCAGTACTTC,CASILAGERLGQYF
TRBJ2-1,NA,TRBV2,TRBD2,TGTGCCATCCAAGCGGGAGCGTCTATTAATGAGCAGTTCTTC,CAIQAGASINEQFF
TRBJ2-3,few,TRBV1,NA,TGCACCAGCAGCCAAGAGCCCGGGGCCCCAGATACGCAGTATTTT,CTSSQEPGAPDTQYF
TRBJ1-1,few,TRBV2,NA,TGTGCCAGCAGTTTTGCAGGGAACACTGAAGCTTTCTTT,CASSFAGNTEAFF
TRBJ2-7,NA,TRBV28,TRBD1,TGTGCCAGCAGAAGGGACAGGCGGTACTCCTACGAGCAGTACTTC,CASRRDRRYSYEQYF
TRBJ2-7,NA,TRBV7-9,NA,TGCGCCAGCAGCCAAGATGCGGGGCAAGCGGCCTACGAGCAGTACTTC,CASSQDAGQAAYEQYF
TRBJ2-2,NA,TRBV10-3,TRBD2,TGTGCCTACCTAGCGGGAGGGCTAAACACCGGGGAGCTGTTTTTT,CAYLAGGLNTGELFF
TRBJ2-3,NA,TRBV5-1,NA,TGCGCCAGCAGCCTGGGAAGCACAGATACGCAGTATTTT,CASSLGSTDTQYF
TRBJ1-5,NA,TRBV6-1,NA,TGTGCCAGCAGTGGCCCCCGGGAGTCGTCTCCGGCCCAGCATTTT,CASSGPRESSPAQHF
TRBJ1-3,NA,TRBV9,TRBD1,TGTGCCAGCAGCGTAGACCGGGCAGGGGGTGGAAACACCATATATTTT,CASSVDRAGGGNTIYF
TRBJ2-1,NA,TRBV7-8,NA,TGTGCCAGCAGCTTAATGTCTGCCATCAATGAGCAGTTCTTC,CASSLMSAINEQFF
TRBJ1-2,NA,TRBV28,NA,TGTGCCAGCAGTTTTACCGGGACTACCGATGGCTACACCTTC,CASSFTGTTDGYTF
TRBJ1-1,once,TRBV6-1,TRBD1,TGTGCCAGCAGTGCAGCAGGGGGCTTGACTGAAGCTTTCTTT,CASSAAGGLTEAFF
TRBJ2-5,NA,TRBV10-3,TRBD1,TGTGCCATCAGTGAGCCGGGGACAGAAATATTTGAGACCCAGTACTTC,CAISEPGTEIFETQYF
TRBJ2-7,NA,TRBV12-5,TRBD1,TGTGCTAGTGCAGCGACAGGGGCCTACGAGCAGTACTTC,CASAATGAYEQYF
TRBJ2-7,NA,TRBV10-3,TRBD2,TGTGCCACACCCGGGGCTAGCGGGAGGTCCTACGAGCAGTACTTC,CATPGASGRSYEQYF
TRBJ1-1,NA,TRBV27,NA,TGTGCCAGCAGAAGTTACACTGAAGCTTTCTTT,CASRSYTEAFF
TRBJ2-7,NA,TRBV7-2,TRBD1,TGTGCCAGCAGCACCCGGACAGGTTCCCACGAGCAGTACTTC,CASSTRTGSHEQYF
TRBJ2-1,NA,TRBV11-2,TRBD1,TGTGCCAGCAGCCGAGGACAGGGGTCCTACAATGAGCAGTTCTTC,CASSRGQGSYNEQFF
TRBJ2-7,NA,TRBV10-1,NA,TGCGCCAGCAGTGAGGGTGGTGTGGGAGCGGTCGAGCAGTACTTC,CASSEGGVGAVEQYF
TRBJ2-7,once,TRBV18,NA,TGTGCCAGCTCACCCAGGGGGGAGGGGCTGGACGAGCAGTACTTC,CASSPRGEGLDEQYF
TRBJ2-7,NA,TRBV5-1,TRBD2,TGCGCCAGCAGCTTGGAGGCCAGCGGGATAGGGGAGCAGTACTTC,CASSLEASGIGEQYF
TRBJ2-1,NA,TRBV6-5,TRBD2,TGTGCCAGCAGTTACTCCTCCGGGACTAGGGACAATGAGCAGTTCTTC,CASSYSSGTRDNEQFF
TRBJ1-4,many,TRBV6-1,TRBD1,TGTGCCAGCAGGCTGACAGGGGACAATGAAAAACTGTTTTTT,CASRLTGDNEKLFF
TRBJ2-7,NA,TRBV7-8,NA,TGTGCCAGCAGCCCCGTTGGGGAGTCCTACGAGCAGTACTTC,CASSPVGESYEQYF
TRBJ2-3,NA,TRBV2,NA,TGTGCCAGCAGCATTCACAGGGGAGGAAGCACAGATACGCAGTATTTT,CASSIHRGGSTDTQYF
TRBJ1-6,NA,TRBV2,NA,TGTGCCAGCGGACAGACTAACTATAATTCACCCCTCCACTTT,CASGQTNYNSPLHF